The 3 T cell receptor beta chains reported below all come from one sample, sequenced in a study of T cell repertoires in cytomegalovirus infection. TCRdb used MiXCR to reprocess the reads, holding one entry per CDR3 protein. The sample lists 250,000 to 350,000 distinct CDR3 sequences; roughly 25% were seen once. Sequencing was carried out using PBMCs. The receptors originated from a human donor in good health (CMV status not recorded). Some clones in this sample may be carry-over from other donors' samples.

The table lists this clonotype with many counts. The V gene is TRBV7-2, the J gene TRBJ2-2; D gene ambiguous. V was clipped by 3 bases and J by 4 bases, with 12 bases between them. Germline lookup yields CDR1 SGHTA and CDR2 FQGNSA. This CDR3 comprises 15 residues. The CDR3 region is CASSFRVSATGELFF. In nucleotides, the CDR3 is TGTGCCAGCAGCTTCCGAGTATCGGCCACCGGGGAGCTGTTTTTT.

This clonotype was seen a few times. The chain links TRBV7-9 to TRBJ1-5, with 10 bases lining up with TRBD1. CDR3 length: 17 amino acids. CDR1 is SEHNR, CDR2 FQNEAQ, per germline (reference sequence). J lost 6 bases, V lost 1 base, and 9 bases had no gene match. This CDR3 is CASSLEGLGTGVQPQHF. In nucleotides, the CDR3 is TGTGCCAGCAGCTTAGAAGGGCTCGGGACAGGGGTTCAGCCCCAGCATTTT.

The table lists this clonotype with a few counts. The chain has TRBV29-1 and TRBJ1-5; 7 bases are a match to TRBD1. This CDR3 is 14 amino acids long. Germline V CDR1 and CDR2: SQVTM, ANQGSEA. The V gene end was trimmed by 4 bases and the J gene end by 7 bases; junction bases not matched to a gene: 10. CDR3 protein: CSVGGLDRDQPQHF. The CDR3 DNA sequence: TGCAGCGTTGGGGGGCTTGACAGGGACCAGCCCCAGCATTTT.